This TCR beta chain was profiled in a study of T-cell memory formation after mild COVID-19. Overall study results and limits: Mostly located in CM and EM were contracting CD4+ clones, with contracting CD8+ clones located in EMRA.

TCRdb called the 5' RACE reads again in MiXCR, with one record for every CDR3 protein. Among about 440,000 distinct CDR3 sequences listed, approximately 20% were seen once. Germline V gives CDR1 KGHSH, CDR2 LQKENI. V gave up 6 bases and J gave up 4 bases; unmatched junction bases: 6. CDR3 length: 14 residues. A word on this clonotype: Its target is unknown.

The sequence was obtained from an adult woman who had mild COVID-19 (a few samples of this study predate the infection). Cell type and time point are not known. J is TRBJ2-1 and V is TRBV18, with 7 bases aligning to TRBD2. Sample: PBMCs or a T cell subset sorted from them (not recorded which). CDR3 sequence reads: CASSQQRDYNEQFF. CDR3 coding DNA: TGTGCCAGCTCGCAACAGCGGGATTACAATGAGCAGTTCTTC.